The sequence of this T cell receptor beta chain was determined in a study of blood T cells in healthy people across ages (dated by TCRdb to the mid-2010s). About the investigation overall: In model experiments, roughly one uniquely barcoded TCR beta cDNA molecule per two T cells was captured by template switching. The study measured age-related changes in TCR beta repertoire diversity using deep sequencing normalized with unique cDNA molecular identifiers. The donors were divided into four age groups: young (average approximately 16 years), middle-aged (about 39), aged (about 60) and long-lived (about 84). To avoid experimental bias, donors of different ages were distributed randomly across sequencing lanes. For two donors (one aged 18 to 30 and one aged 80 or older), the study analyzed two additional independent replicas of 1 million unique cDNA reads from the same blood draw.

Libraries were made using 5' RACE. TCRdb names Illumina HiSeq 2500 as the instrument used. A second PCR of roughly 7 to 11 cycles was performed with a sample-barcoded 5' primer and a J-beta primer mix. Each TCR beta cDNA molecule received a unique molecular identifier from a template-switch 5' adaptor carrying 12 random nucleotides. Each sample yielded at least 3 million CDR3-containing paired-end reads. First-strand cDNA synthesis was performed from all RNA using the Mint cDNA synthesis kit, with priming by a TRBC-specific oligonucleotide. Following uracil-DNA glycosylase treatment, all cDNA underwent a first 18-cycle PCR with the universal primers M1SS and BC2_uni_R. The study's processing was this. For normalization, 1 million high-quality reads were randomly selected from each sample, with every read carrying a distinct molecular identifier. Reads sharing molecular identifiers were discarded rather than binned into consensus sequences. MiTCR, set to a Q25 quality threshold and the strictest error-elimination algorithm, was used for CDR3 identification, clonotype clustering and error correction. A nonparametric unseen species model with Euler transformation was used to estimate a lower bound on total TCR beta diversity. The public sequencing data were trimmed at Q25 with fastp and processed into clonotypes with MiXCR by TCRdb, which kept only in-frame beta chains. Each CDR3 protein gets just one entry, which takes the most common genes and DNA from the rows behind it. The V and J calls were not made by the authors but by TCRdb's processing. In all, the sample holds roughly 1.5 million distinct CDR3 sequences, and approximately 42% of those were seen once. The ten largest clones take up about 4% of the sample.

Donors were 40 or so systemically healthy Caucasian individuals from Russia aged about 6 to 100 years. Each donor gave around 9.5 milliliters of peripheral blood, collected into EDTA-treated Vacutainer tubes. Ficoll-Paque density-gradient centrifugation was used to isolate PBMCs, with at least 7 million per sample. Total RNA, at least 6 micrograms per sample, was extracted from PBMCs with Trizol reagent. For every donor, flow cytometry on a PBMC aliquot measured the percentage of naive CD45RAhigh/CD27high T cells. A word on this clonotype: No antigen is known for it. No base qualities exist here, and no much larger clone lies one base off it.

Points the paper makes about the study in general: Estimates of total diversity based on one million sequenced T cells were considered lower bounds and underestimates. Compared with the aged group, more naive CD4+ T cells, fewer expanded clones and increased TCR diversity were shown by the long-lived group, suggesting age selection. Because the CMV infection status of the donors was unknown, age-related changes in expanded clonotypes may potentially have been confounded. Observed TCR beta diversity correlated strongly with the percentage of naive T cells measured by flow cytometry. Observed TCR beta diversity per million T cells fell roughly linearly with age, and a significant reduction was already apparent by age about 36. Conclusive comparison of naive and antigen-experienced compartments was prevented by the profiling of bulk unsorted PBMCs.

The CDR3 runs 16 amino acids, cysteine and phenylalanine included. CDR3 DNA is the only sequence kept; it has 48 bases, read in frame from the first base. CDR1 and CDR2 (SGHTA, FQGNSA) derive from the germline V gene. The germline V end is reduced by 5 bases and the J end by 6 bases; junction bases left unmatched: 15. Rearrangement joined TRBV7-2 to TRBJ1-1; 7 junctional bases match TRBD1. This receptor was identified in a woman under 30 in good health. Sample: blood. The DNA is as follows: TGTGCCAGCAGCCCGACAGGGATTGGGCGAAGCGCTGAAGCTTTCTTT. This translates into CASSPTGIGRSAEAFF.